This T cell receptor (beta chain) was documented in a study of PD-1 blockade in classical Hodgkin lymphoma. Following autologous stem cell transplantation, relapse occurred in every patient, and exposure to brentuximab vedotin varied. Study results and limitations: Nothing has yet pinned down what causes the repertoire differences, possibly disease activity or prior therapy. Complete responders started with a diversity level that resembled newly diagnosed patients at baseline. Exclusion removed patients who began nivolumab under 1 year after ASCT.

TCRdb's copy holds only in-frame clones and misses some; the assay was immunoSEQ multiplex PCR. Among roughly 150,000 clones, about 78% were seen once, and the ten largest hold 9.2%. A word on this clone: Its antigen remains unidentified.

The specimen was peripheral blood mononuclear cells (PBMCs), collected before the second cycle of nivolumab. The origin of this receptor is a human donor with classical Hodgkin lymphoma.

CDR3 loop: CASSQDFYKGWSSYNEQFF. The CDR3 region has the DNA TGCGCCAGCAGCCAAGATTTTTACAAAGGGTGGAGCTCCTACAATGAGCAGTTCTTC. The V and J genes are TRBV4-3 and TRBJ2-1; the D is unclear. Germline V gene sequence: CDR1 LGHNA, CDR2 YSLEER. Trimming stripped 0 bases from V and 0 bases from J, with 18 bases between. The CDR3 sequence is 19 residues long.